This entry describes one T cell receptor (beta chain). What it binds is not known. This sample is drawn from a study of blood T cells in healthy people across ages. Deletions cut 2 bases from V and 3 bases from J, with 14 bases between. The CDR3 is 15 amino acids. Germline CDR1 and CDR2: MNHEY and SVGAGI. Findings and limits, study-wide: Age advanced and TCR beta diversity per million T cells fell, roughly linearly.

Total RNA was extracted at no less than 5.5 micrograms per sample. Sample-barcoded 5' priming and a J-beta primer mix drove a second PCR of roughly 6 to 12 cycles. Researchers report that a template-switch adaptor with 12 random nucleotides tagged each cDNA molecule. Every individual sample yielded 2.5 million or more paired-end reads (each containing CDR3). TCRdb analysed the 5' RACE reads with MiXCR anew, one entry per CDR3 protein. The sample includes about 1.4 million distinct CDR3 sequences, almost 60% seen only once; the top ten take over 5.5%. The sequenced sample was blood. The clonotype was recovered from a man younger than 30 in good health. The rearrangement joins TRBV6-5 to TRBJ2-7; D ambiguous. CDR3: CASSYGAGLIYEQYF. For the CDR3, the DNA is TGTGCCAGCAGTTACGGAGCCGGATTGATCTACGAGCAGTACTTC.